Below are 27 T cell receptor beta chains sequenced from a single sample in a study of Ad26.COV2.S vaccination and SARS-CoV-2 variants. The repertoire was sequenced with immunoSEQ multiplex PCR; TCRdb's copy has only in-frame clones and lacks some. Of roughly 410,000 clones in the sample, 80% to 90% were seen once. Treatment here: around 19 received Ad26.COV2.S at low or high dose, single or two shots; a few received placebo; per-sample allocation not given. Material that was analyzed had been drawn on day 63 after the first vaccine or placebo injection. Sample: peripheral blood, taken in a trial of Ad26.COV2.S vaccine versus placebo. The receptors were sampled from a person aged 18-65 years who received the Ad26.COV2.S COVID-19 vaccine or a placebo.

The chain employs TRBV27 and TRBJ1-2; TRBD1 matches 7 bases. The CDR3 totals 12 residues. The germline V gene has CDR1 MNHEY and CDR2 SMNVEV (reference sequence). V dropped 3 bases and J dropped 8; count of bases not matched to a gene: 3. The DNA for the CDR3 is TGTGCCAGCAGTTTGACAGGGCGCGGCTACACCTTC. As protein: CASSLTGRGYTF.

This clone was detected a few times. This chain links TRBV5-1 with TRBJ1-5; D is possibly TRBD1 (5 bases). Germline V gene lookup returns CDR1 SGHRS and CDR2 YFSETQ. There are 15 residues in the CDR3. Trimming removed 5 bases at V and 0 bases at J, with 12 bases between. Here the CDR3 reads CASSRGDNSNQPQHF. For the CDR3, the DNA is TGCGCCAGCAGTCGGGGGGATAATAGCAATCAGCCCCAGCATTTT.

The chain employs TRBV19 and TRBJ1-6, with 10 bases lining up with TRBD1. The CDR3 runs to 16 residues. Germline CDR1 and CDR2: LNHDA and SQIVND (reference sequence). With 7 bases clipped from V and 4 bases from J, the junction kept 7 bases outside the gene matches. As DNA, the CDR3 is TGTGCCAGTACGATTCGGACAGGGGGTTATAATTCACCCCTCCACTTT. Translation gives CASTIRTGGYNSPLHF.

The V and J genes are TRBV5-1 and TRBJ2-3, with TRBD1 matching 9 bases. V lost 8 bases and J lost 1; bases outside the gene matches: 5. Germline lookup yields CDR1 SGHRS and CDR2 YFSETQ. The CDR3 contains 14 residues. The CDR3 sequence is CASQDRGGTDTQYF. The CDR3 bases are TGCGCCAGTCAGGACAGGGGAGGCACAGATACGCAGTATTTT. The full variable domain, its missing parts supplied by reference TRBV5-1 and TRBJ2-3, is KAGVTQTPRYLIKTRGQQVTLSCSPISGHRSVSWYQQTPGQGLQFLFEYFSETQRNKGNFPGRFSGRQFSNSRSEMNVSTLELGDSALYLCASQDRGGTDTQYFGPGTRLTVL.

The chain couples TRBV19 to TRBJ1-2; the D is unclear. Germline CDR1 reads LNHDA; CDR2 reads SQIVND (reference sequence). This CDR3 region has 14 residues. V was pared by 0 bases and J by 6 bases, with 11 bases between. The CDR3 nucleotides are TGTGCCAGTAGTATAGATCTAGAACTTCATGGCTACACCTTC. This encodes CASSIDLELHGYTF.

The V and J genes are TRBV9 and TRBJ2-1; 13 bases fit TRBD2. Germline values: CDR1 SGDLS, CDR2 YYNGEE. The CDR3 totals 15 residues. With V trimmed by 0 bases and J by 6 bases, 0 bases remained unmatched. CDR3 sequence reads: CASSVGLAGGNEQFF. Here the CDR3 DNA reads TGTGCCAGCAGCGTAGGACTAGCGGGGGGCAATGAGCAGTTCTTC.

V and J are TRBV25-1 and TRBJ1-1; D possibly corresponds to TRBD1 (5 bases). The V gene's germline CDR1 is MGHDK and CDR2 SYGVNS. The CDR3 extends over 13 amino acids. V was clipped by 4 bases and J by 9 bases, with 15 bases between them. CDR3: CASSVLSRGQAFF. CDR3 DNA: TGTGCCAGCAGTGTCTTGTCTAGGGGTCAAGCTTTCTTT.

The J gene is TRBJ2-5, the V gene TRBV24-1; 12 bases align to TRBD1. The CDR3 is made up of 16 amino acids. With V trimmed by 3 bases and J by 5 bases, 6 bases remained unmatched. The germline CDR1 and CDR2 sequences are KGHDR and SFDVKD. CDR3: CATSDTGDRGPETQYF. The CDR3 nucleotides are TGTGCCACCAGTGATACAGGGGACAGGGGGCCGGAGACCCAGTACTTC.

This chain connects TRBV5-1 to TRBJ2-5; 14 bases fit TRBD2. The CDR3 has 18 residues. Germline V gene sequence: CDR1 SGHRS, CDR2 YFSETQ. V lost 1 base to trimming and J lost 0 bases; unmatched junction nucleotides: 5. CDR3: CASSLRLAGGRYQETQYF. The DNA for the CDR3 is TGCGCCAGCAGCTTGCGACTAGCGGGGGGGAGGTACCAAGAGACCCAGTACTTC.

The chain links TRBV13 to TRBJ2-7, with TRBD1 matching over 9 bases. The junction had 7 bases not matched to a gene; V was cut back by 5 bases and J by 5 bases. Per the germline V gene, CDR1 is PRHDT and CDR2 is FYEKMQ (reference sequence). CDR3 length equals 14 residues. The CDR3 coding sequence is TGTGCCAGCAGCCCTGGACAGGGGAGGGACGAGCAGTACTTC. Amino acid sequence: CASSPGQGRDEQYF.

This rearrangement joins TRBV5-5 to TRBJ1-1; D gene ambiguous. V was shortened by 4 bases and J by 1 base, with 11 bases between the two germline ends. The CDR3 contains 14 residues. The germline gives CDR1 SGHKS, CDR2 YYEKEE (reference sequence). In DNA, the CDR3 is TGTGCCAGCAGCATGAGGTACCGGAACACTGAAGCTTTCTTT. This translates into CASSMRYRNTEAFF.

This clone appeared a single time. In the same sample, other DNA sequences code for this CDR3. The chain uses TRBV19 and TRBJ2-5; TRBD2 aligns across 12 bases. CDR3 size: 15 residues. V trimming: 4 bases; J trimming: 1 base; junction bases outside the gene matches: 1. Germline CDR1 is LNHDA and CDR2 is SQIVND (reference sequence). The CDR3 DNA reads as TGTGCCAGTAGTAGGGGACTAGCGGGCCAAGAGACCCAGTACTTC. It codes for CASSRGLAGQETQYF.

This clone has more than one count but fewer than ten. The chain has TRBV4-1 and TRBJ2-7; TRBD2 matches 8 bases. This CDR3 contains 15 residues. After removal of 2 bases from V and 4 bases from J, the junction contained 7 bases not matched to a gene. Germline loops: CDR1 MGHRA, CDR2 YSYEKL. CDR3 residues: CASSQSGAGAYEQYF. DNA of the CDR3: TGCGCCAGCAGCCAATCGGGAGCGGGAGCGTACGAGCAGTACTTC.

This clone was seen once. This rearrangement joins TRBV2 to TRBJ1-2; the D is unclear. Germline CDR1 SNHLY, CDR2 FYNNEI. Trimming cost V 3 bases and J 4 bases, with 6 bases left between them. The CDR3 totals 12 residues. CDR3 sequence: CASSDSRYGYTF. Here the CDR3 DNA reads TGTGCCAGCAGTGACTCCCGCTATGGCTACACCTTC.

In this sample, this clone turned up a few times. This chain links TRBV24-1 with TRBJ1-5; D is undetermined. Trimming took off 12 bases at V and 7 bases at J, with 21 bases between the two ends. Germline loops: CDR1 KGHDR, CDR2 SFDVKD. The CDR3 length is 14 residues. The CDR3 nucleotides are TGTGCCCCCGGTGTAGGGCCCCCTACGCAGCCCCAGCATTTT. Translation gives CAPGVGPPTQPQHF.

The chain recombines TRBV19 with TRBJ2-2; D not certain. The length of the CDR3 is 14 residues. Per the germline V gene, CDR1 is LNHDA and CDR2 is SQIVND (reference sequence). The germline V and J ends were trimmed by 7 bases and 0 bases, with 9 bases remaining between them. CDR3 loop: CASKLQTNTGELFF. The CDR3, as DNA: TGTGCCAGTAAACTACAGACGAACACCGGGGAGCTGTTTTTT.

This clone was detected a few times. The chain employs TRBV19 and TRBJ1-3; D is unclear. The V gene's germline CDR1 is LNHDA and CDR2 SQIVND (reference sequence). CDR3 length: 13 residues. The V gene lost 7 bases and the J gene lost 2 bases, with 9 bases spanning the gap. CDR3 region: CASTLGPGNTIYF. The CDR3 DNA follows: TGTGCCAGTACCTTAGGACCTGGAAACACCATATATTTT.

The V gene is TRBV7-2, the J gene TRBJ2-3; D unclear. Germline CDR1 and CDR2: SGHTA and FQGNSA. This CDR3 is built from 14 residues. V was clipped by 3 bases and J by 4 bases, with 11 bases between them. CDR3 loop: CASSLVGLADTQYF. The CDR3 DNA reads TGTGCCAGCAGCTTGGTGGGTCTGGCAGATACGCAGTATTTT.

The chain links TRBV6-5 to TRBJ2-7, with D unresolved. V lost 8 bases and J 3 bases, leaving 17 bases between the germline ends. The CDR3 sequence is 14 residues long. The germline CDR1 and CDR2 sequences are MNHEY and SVGAGI. The CDR3 bases are TGTGCCAGCGAAACCGCAACGGCTGTCTACGAGCAGTACTTC. Its protein is CASETATAVYEQYF.

The chain recombines TRBV5-1 with TRBJ1-1; possibly TRBD1 for D (5 bases). Between the trimmed V and J ends, which lost 6 bases and 6 bases, there was a span of 21 bases. CDR1 and CDR2 (germline): SGHRS, YFSETQ. This CDR3 has 15 amino acids. The CDR3 region is CASKDPSGGNAEAFF. The CDR3, as DNA: TGCGCCAGCAAGGACCCTTCGGGGGGAAATGCTGAAGCTTTCTTT.

J is TRBJ2-7 and V is TRBV7-2; 10 bases map to TRBD2. Trimming at V came to 1 base and at J to 6 bases, leaving 6 bases not matched to a gene. Germline V gene data show CDR1 as SGHTA and CDR2 as FQGNSA. The CDR3 consists of 15 residues. CDR3 nucleotides: TGTGCCAGCAGCTTAGGAAGCGGGGGGGCCCTCGAGCAGTACTTC. It codes for CASSLGSGGALEQYF. The variable domain in full, completed from reference TRBV7-2 and TRBJ2-7, reads GAGVSQSPSNKVTEKGKDVELRCDPISGHTALYWYRQSLGQGLEFLIYFQGNSAPDKSGLPSDRFSAERTGGSVSTLTIQRTQQEDSAVYLCASSLGSGGALEQYFGPGTRLTVT.

The rearrangement links TRBV14 to TRBJ1-2, with a possible D match to TRBD1 (6 bases). The V end was cut by 5 bases, the J end by 6 bases, with 13 bases between. This CDR3 has 13 amino acids. Germline CDR1 and CDR2: SGHDN and FVKESK. CDR3 protein: CASSSSGEHGYTF. The DNA of the CDR3 is TGTGCCAGCAGCAGCTCAGGGGAACATGGCTACACCTTC.

This clone was seen a few times. The chain employs TRBV5-4 and TRBJ1-6, with D possibly TRBD1 on 5 matching bases. Trimming shortened V by 6 bases and J by 6 bases, and 16 bases separated the two germline ends. Germline V gene sequence: CDR1 SGHNT, CDR2 YYREEE (reference sequence). The CDR3 consists of 15 residues. Written as DNA, the CDR3 is TGTGCCAGCAACCGGGGCCCCGGGAGTAATTCACCCCTCCACTTT. Translation gives CASNRGPGSNSPLHF. Full variable domain (outside the CDR3, taken from reference TRBV5-4 and TRBJ1-6): ETGVTQSPTHLIKTRGQQVTLRCSSQSGHNTVSWYQQALGQGPQFIFQYYREEENGRGNFPPRFSGLQFPNYSSELNVNALELDDSALYLCASNRGPGSNSPLHFGNGTRLTVT.

The CDR3 protein is CASIGPDYGYTF. DNA of the CDR3: TGTGCCAGCATCGGCCCTGACTATGGCTACACCTTC. The chain employs TRBV6-5 and TRBJ1-2; D uncertain. V was shortened by 7 bases and J by 3 bases, with 9 bases between the two germline ends. Per the germline V gene, CDR1 is MNHEY and CDR2 is SVGAGI. This CDR3 comprises 12 residues.

The rearrangement uses TRBV6-6 and TRBJ2-2; possible D gene TRBD1, 6 bases. CDR1 is MNHNY, CDR2 SVGAGI, per germline (reference sequence). The V and J ends lost 7 bases and 7 bases respectively, with 16 bases between them. The CDR3 totals 14 residues. CDR3 residues: CASTLQGSGGELFF. The CDR3 nucleotides are TGTGCCAGCACTTTACAGGGTTCGGGCGGGGAGCTGTTTTTT.

The chain recombines TRBV4-3 with TRBJ1-1; D gene uncertain. Looked up from germline, CDR1 is LGHNA and CDR2 is YSLEER. Trimming left V 2 bases short and J 1 base short, with 8 bases between. This CDR3 comprises 14 residues. The CDR3 spells CASSQLYRNTEAFF. The CDR3 coding sequence is TGCGCCAGCAGCCAACTTTACCGGAACACTGAAGCTTTCTTT.

In this sample, this clone turned up a few times. The chain is built from TRBV19 and TRBJ1-6; D gene unclear. Germline CDR1 and CDR2: LNHDA and SQIVND (reference sequence). The length of the CDR3 is 15 residues. V was clipped by 6 bases and J by 0 bases, with 9 bases between them. Here the CDR3 reads CASRGYSSYNSPLHF. CDR3 DNA: TGTGCCAGTAGGGGCTATAGCTCCTATAATTCACCCCTCCACTTT. Full variable domain (missing parts from reference TRBV19 and TRBJ1-6): DGGITQSPKYLFRKEGQNVTLSCEQNLNHDAMYWYRQDPGQGLRLIYYSQIVNDFQKGDIAEGYSVSREKKESFPLTVTSAQKNPTAFYLCASRGYSSYNSPLHFGNGTRLTVT.